The 15 T cell receptor beta chains listed next were all sequenced from one sample in a study of T cells after yellow fever vaccination. TCRdb re-derived calls from the 5' RACE reads in MiXCR, one entry per CDR3 protein. The sample includes about 140,000 distinct CDR3 sequences, less than 9.5% of them seen just once. This specimen consisted of CD4+ T cells sorted from PBMCs, obtained 5 days after the yellow fever booster vaccination. Receptors were obtained from a man aged 25 to 40 who received the YFV17D yellow fever vaccine.

This clonotype was detected once. A much larger clonotype is one base distant, so this may be a read error. This chain links TRBV2 with TRBJ2-3; a possible D gene is TRBD1 (6 bases). The ends were cut back, 4 bases at V and 5 bases at J, with 13 bases in the middle. This CDR3 has 14 residues. The V gene's germline CDR1 is SNHLY and CDR2 FYNNEI. The CDR3 nucleotides read TGTGCCAGCAGTGGTTTCGCAGGGGTAGATACGCAGTATTTT. Amino acid sequence: CASSGFAGVDTQYF. Using reference TRBV2 and TRBJ2-3 for the parts outside the CDR3, the full variable domain is EPEVTQTPSHQVTQMGQEVILRCVPISNHLYFYWYRQILGQKVEFLVSFYNNEISEKSEIFDDQFSVERPDGSNFTLKIRSTKLEDSAMYFCASSGFAGVDTQYFGPGTRLTVL.

In its sample, this clonotype was seen many times. The rearrangement links TRBV20-1 to TRBJ2-3, with TRBD2 matching over 11 bases. J gave up 6 bases and V 3 bases, and 8 bases lay outside the gene matches. The CDR3 is 15 residues long. The germline gives CDR1 DFQATT, CDR2 SNEGSKA (reference sequence). CDR3 region: CSASGSSGRSDTQYF. The CDR3 DNA sequence: TGCAGTGCTAGCGGCTCTAGCGGGAGGTCTGATACGCAGTATTTT.

This clonotype occurred many times. V and J are TRBV7-9 and TRBJ2-1; maybe TRBD2 (6 bases). Germline assignment: CDR1 SEHNR and CDR2 FQNEAQ (reference sequence). CDR3 length: 14 amino acids. V was trimmed by 1 base and J by 9 bases, leaving 13 bases between them. The CDR3 here is CASSLVAGLGEQFF. In nucleotides, the CDR3 is TGTGCCAGCAGCTTAGTGGCGGGGTTGGGTGAGCAGTTCTTC.

In this sample, this clonotype turned up many times. V and J are TRBV5-5 and TRBJ2-4, with D possibly TRBD2 on 5 matching bases. The CDR3 loop spans 14 amino acids. CDR1 and CDR2 (germline): SGHKS, YYEKEE (reference sequence). V was pared by 2 bases and J by 10 bases, with 16 bases between. The CDR3 DNA reads as TGTGCCAGCAGCTTACTACCGGGGATAGGGATTCAGTACTTC. As protein: CASSLLPGIGIQYF. Supplemented by reference TRBV5-5 and TRBJ2-4, the full variable domain reads DAGVTQSPTHLIKTRGQQVTLRCSPISGHKSVSWYQQVLGQGPQFIFQYYEKEERGRGNFPDRFSARQFPNYSSELNVNALLLGDSALYLCASSLLPGIGIQYFGAGTRLSVL.

In this sample, this clonotype turned up many times. The chain carries TRBV5-1 and TRBJ2-3; 8 bases agree with TRBD1. Germline V CDR1 and CDR2: SGHRS, YFSETQ. With V trimmed by 4 bases and J by 3 bases, 16 bases remained unmatched. This CDR3 spans 18 amino acids. The CDR3, as DNA: TGCGCCAGCAGCGGCGTTGGGCAGGGGGCACTTGGGACAGATACGCAGTATTTT. This encodes CASSGVGQGALGTDTQYF.

The genes are TRBV19 and TRBJ2-2; the match to TRBD2 covers 7 bases. The germline CDR1 and CDR2 sequences are LNHDA and SQIVND (reference sequence). The trim removed 4 bases at V and 4 bases at J, leaving 3 bases unmatched. The CDR3 spans 14 residues. The CDR3 sequence: CASSRTSSTGELFF. The DNA for the CDR3 is TGTGCCAGTAGTAGGACTAGTTCCACCGGGGAGCTGTTTTTT. Full variable domain (rest looked up from reference TRBV19 and TRBJ2-2): DGGITQSPKYLFRKEGQNVTLSCEQNLNHDAMYWYRQDPGQGLRLIYYSQIVNDFQKGDIAEGYSVSREKKESFPLTVTSAQKNPTAFYLCASSRTSSTGELFFGEGSRLTVL.

This clonotype has more than one count but fewer than ten. This chain links TRBV12-3 or TRBV12-4 with TRBJ2-7; 12 bases agree with TRBD2. The CDR3 has 14 residues. With 7 bases clipped from V and 4 bases from J, the junction kept 5 bases outside the gene matches. The DNA of the CDR3 is TGTGCCAGCAACCCCGGACTAGCGGGATACGAGCAGTACTTC. Its translation is CASNPGLAGYEQYF.

There are many counts of this clonotype. The genes are TRBV7-8 and TRBJ2-3, with D possibly matching TRBD2 (7 bases). V dropped 3 bases and J dropped 4 bases, with 17 bases sitting between them. The CDR3 is 16 residues long. Germline CDR1 reads SGHVS; CDR2 reads FQNEAQ. The CDR3: CASSFGGGGVSDTQYF. The CDR3 DNA follows: TGTGCCAGCAGCTTCGGAGGGGGGGGCGTATCAGATACGCAGTATTTT. The variable domain in full, completed from reference TRBV7-8 and TRBJ2-3, reads GAGVSQSPRYKVAKRGQDVALRCDPISGHVSLFWYQQALGQGPEFLTYFQNEAQLDKSGLPSDRFFAERPEGSVSTLKIQRTQQEDSAVYLCASSFGGGGVSDTQYFGPGTRLTVL.

In its sample, this clonotype was seen many times. The rearrangement links TRBV7-8 to TRBJ2-3; no clear D. Trimming cost V 1 base and J 1 base, with 9 bases left between them. In germline, CDR1 is SGHVS, CDR2 FQNEAQ. There are 15 residues in the CDR3. CDR3 sequence reads: CASSLGLEGTDTQYF. The CDR3 bases are TGTGCCAGCAGCTTAGGACTCGAGGGCACAGATACGCAGTATTTT. Looking up the rest from reference TRBV7-8 and TRBJ2-3 gives the full variable domain: GAGVSQSPRYKVAKRGQDVALRCDPISGHVSLFWYQQALGQGPEFLTYFQNEAQLDKSGLPSDRFFAERPEGSVSTLKIQRTQQEDSAVYLCASSLGLEGTDTQYFGPGTRLTVL.

This clonotype was observed many times. The gene calls are TRBV5-1 and TRBJ2-1; 8 positions match TRBD2. The CDR3 totals 16 residues. Germline V lookup: CDR1 SGHRS, CDR2 YFSETQ. The V gene end was trimmed by 3 bases and the J gene end by 4 bases; junction bases not matched to a gene: 9. The CDR3 spells CASSYTLAVSYNEQFF. CDR3 DNA: TGCGCCAGCAGCTACACACTAGCGGTCTCATACAATGAGCAGTTCTTC. The full variable domain, its missing parts supplied by reference TRBV5-1 and TRBJ2-1, is KAGVTQTPRYLIKTRGQQVTLSCSPISGHRSVSWYQQTPGQGLQFLFEYFSETQRNKGNFPGRFSGRQFSNSRSEMNVSTLELGDSALYLCASSYTLAVSYNEQFFGPGTRLTVL.

The V call is TRBV18, the J call TRBJ2-3; D possibly matches TRBD1 or TRBD2 (5 bases each). CDR3 size: 15 residues. The V gene's germline CDR1 is KGHSH and CDR2 LQKENI. With 3 bases removed from V and 6 bases from J, the gap between germline ends came to 16 bases. Here the CDR3 DNA reads TGTGCCAGCTCACCGACCTTTGGGACGGGGGATACGCAGTATTTT. Amino acids: CASSPTFGTGDTQYF.

The table lists this clonotype with many counts. The chain combines TRBV20-1 with TRBJ2-1; possible D gene TRBD1, 5 bases. This CDR3 region has 15 residues. V was cut by 3 bases and J by 0 bases, with 12 bases left in between. Germline-derived CDR1 and CDR2 are DFQATT and SNEGSKA (reference sequence). CDR3 bases: TGCAGTGCTAGCGTCGGACAACGCTCCTACAATGAGCAGTTCTTC. Translated, it gives CSASVGQRSYNEQFF.

This clonotype occurred many times. The V call is TRBV20-1, the J call TRBJ2-7; D possibly corresponds to TRBD1 (6 bases). The CDR3 contains 13 residues. V was shortened by 5 bases and J by 2 bases, with 13 bases between the two germline ends. CDR1 and CDR2 (germline): DFQATT, SNEGSKA (reference sequence). DNA of the CDR3: TGCAGTGCTCCCGGGACACCCACCTACGAGCAGTACTTC. It translates to CSAPGTPTYEQYF.

In this sample, this clonotype turned up many times. The gene calls are TRBV20-1 and TRBJ2-5; TRBD2 matches 11 bases. This CDR3 has 16 amino acids. Trimming cost V 4 bases and J 2 bases; bases outside gene matches: 9. Germline V gives CDR1 DFQATT, CDR2 SNEGSKA (reference sequence). CDR3 coding DNA: TGCAGTGCTAACGAAGGCGGGACTAGCGGTCAAGAGACCCAGTACTTC. Translating it yields CSANEGGTSGQETQYF.

This clonotype was observed many times. This sequence joins TRBV7-9 and TRBJ2-3, with no clear D. The CDR3 is 10 amino acids. The germline CDR1 and CDR2 sequences are SEHNR and FQNEAQ (reference sequence). V was shortened by 1 base and J by 7 bases, with 0 bases between the two germline ends. CDR3 loop: CASSLDTQYF. CDR3 coding DNA: TGTGCCAGCAGCTTAGATACGCAGTATTTT.